This TCR beta chain was documented in a study of blood T cell repertoires in COVID-19. Trimming shortened V by 3 bases and J by 4 bases, and 10 bases separated the two germline ends. The CDR3 is 14 amino acids. The germline V gene has CDR1 SGDLS and CDR2 YYNGEE. Using immunoSEQ multiplex PCR, the repertoire was profiled, and TCRdb retains in-frame clones only, with some absent. This sample has under 250,000 clones, with approximately 88% found just once. This TCR was sampled from a man between 60 and 75 years old who had recovered from COVID-19. The genes are TRBV9 and TRBJ1-4; D possibly corresponds to TRBD1 (5 bases). Sequenced input: peripheral blood. CDR3 sequence (DNA): TGTGCCAGCAGCGCGGCCAGGGTTAATGAAAAACTGTTTTTT. Translated, it gives CASSAARVNEKLFF.